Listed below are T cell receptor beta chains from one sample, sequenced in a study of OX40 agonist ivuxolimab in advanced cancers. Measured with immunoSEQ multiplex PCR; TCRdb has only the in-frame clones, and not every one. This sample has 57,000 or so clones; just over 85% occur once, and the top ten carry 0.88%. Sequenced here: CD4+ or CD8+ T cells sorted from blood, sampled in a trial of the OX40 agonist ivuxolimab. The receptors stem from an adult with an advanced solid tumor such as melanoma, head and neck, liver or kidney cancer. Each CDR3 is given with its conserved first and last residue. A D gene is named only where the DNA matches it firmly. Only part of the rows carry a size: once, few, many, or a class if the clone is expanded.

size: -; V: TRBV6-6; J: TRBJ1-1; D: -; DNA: TGTGCCAGCAATGCCCCTGGCGCTGGGGAGGCTTTCTTT; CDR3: CASNAPGAGEAFF
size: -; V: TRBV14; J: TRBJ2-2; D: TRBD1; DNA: TGTGCCAGCAGCCAGGGACAGGGGAACACCGGGGAGCTGTTTTTT; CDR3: CASSQGQGNTGELFF
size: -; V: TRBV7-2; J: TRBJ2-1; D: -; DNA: TGTGCCAGCAGCTCTCGAACCTCACAGCAGTTCTTC; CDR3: CASSSRTSQQFF
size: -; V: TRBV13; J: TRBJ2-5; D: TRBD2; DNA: TGTGCCAGCAGCTCACTAGAGCGGGGGGGCCAAGAGACCCAGTACTTC; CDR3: CASSSLERGGQETQYF
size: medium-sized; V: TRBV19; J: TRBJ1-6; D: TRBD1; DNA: TGTGCCAGTAGTGACAGGGGTAATAATTCACCCCTCCACTTT; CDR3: CASSDRGNNSPLHF
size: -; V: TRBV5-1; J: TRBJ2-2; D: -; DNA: TGCGCCAGCAGCTTTGGGACGGGGAACACCGGGGAGCTGTTTTTT; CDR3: CASSFGTGNTGELFF
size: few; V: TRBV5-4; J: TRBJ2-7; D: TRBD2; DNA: TGTGCCAGCAGCTTGGGTCTAGCGGCAGACTACGAGCAGTACTTC; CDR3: CASSLGLAADYEQYF
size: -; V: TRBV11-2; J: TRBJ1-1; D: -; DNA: TGTGCCAGCAGCTCGAGTACCCACGGAAACACTGAAGCTTTCTTT; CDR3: CASSSSTHGNTEAFF
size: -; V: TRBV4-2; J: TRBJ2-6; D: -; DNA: TGTGCCAGCAGTTTAGAGGGTGGTGGGGCCAACGTCCTGACTTTC; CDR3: CASSLEGGGANVLTF
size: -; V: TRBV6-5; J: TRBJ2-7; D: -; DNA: TGTGCCAGCAGTTACTCCTCCTACGAGCAGTACTTC; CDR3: CASSYSSYEQYF
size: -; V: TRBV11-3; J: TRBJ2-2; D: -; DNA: TGTGCCAGCAGCCACACACGAACCGGGGAGCTGTTTTTT; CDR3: CASSHTRTGELFF
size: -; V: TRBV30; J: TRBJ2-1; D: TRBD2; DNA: TGTGCCTGGGGGACTACCAATGAGCAGTTCTTC; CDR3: CAWGTTNEQFF
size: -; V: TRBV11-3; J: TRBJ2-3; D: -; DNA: TGTGCCAGCAGCCCATCTGGCACAGATACGCAGTATTTT; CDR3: CASSPSGTDTQYF
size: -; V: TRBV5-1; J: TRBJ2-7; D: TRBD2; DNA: TGCGCCAGCAGGACTAGCGGGGGGGCCTACGAGCAGTACTTC; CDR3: CASRTSGGAYEQYF
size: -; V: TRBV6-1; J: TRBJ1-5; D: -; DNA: TGTGCCACCTTCGTTCGGGGAGCTCGTGATCAGCCCCAGCATTTT; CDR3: CATFVRGARDQPQHF
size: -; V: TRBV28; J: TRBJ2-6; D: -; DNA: TGTGCCAGCAGGAAGGTGTCTGGGGCCAACGTCCTGACTTTC; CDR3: CASRKVSGANVLTF
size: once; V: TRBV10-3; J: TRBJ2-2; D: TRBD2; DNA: TGTGCCATTGAGAGAGGCACTAGCGGAACCGGGGAGCTGTTTTTT; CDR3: CAIERGTSGTGELFF
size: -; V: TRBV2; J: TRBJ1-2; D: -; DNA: TGTGCCAGCAGTGACCGGCTCTCATATGGCTACACCTTC; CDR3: CASSDRLSYGYTF
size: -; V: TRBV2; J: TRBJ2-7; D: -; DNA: TGTGCCAGCAGGCAGAATCGACAGTCTAATTACGAGCAGTACTTC; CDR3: CASRQNRQSNYEQYF
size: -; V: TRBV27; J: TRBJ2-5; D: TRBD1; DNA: TGTGCCAGCAGTTTAGGGGGTGGCAGGGGGCGAAAGGAGACCCAGTACTTC; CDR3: CASSLGGGRGRKETQYF
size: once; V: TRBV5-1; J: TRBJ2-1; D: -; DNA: TGCGCCAGCAGCGACTTACCCTACAATGAGCAGTTCTTC; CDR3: CASSDLPYNEQFF
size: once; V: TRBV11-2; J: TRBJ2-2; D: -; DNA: TGTGCCAGCACCCCCATTCGTAGGTCCCATACCAACACCGGGGAGCTGTTTTTT; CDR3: CASTPIRRSHTNTGELFF
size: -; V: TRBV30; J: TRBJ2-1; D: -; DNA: TGTGCCTGGACCCCTTATAGCTCCTACAATGAGCAGTTCTTC; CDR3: CAWTPYSSYNEQFF
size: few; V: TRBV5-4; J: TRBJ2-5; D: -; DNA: TGTGCCAGCAGCCGGGGGACAGACCAAGAGACCCAGTACTTC; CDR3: CASSRGTDQETQYF
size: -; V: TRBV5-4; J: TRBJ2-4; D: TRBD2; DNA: TGCGGGGGGAGGGAGGTATCCAAAAACATTCAGTACTTC; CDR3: CGGREVSKNIQYF
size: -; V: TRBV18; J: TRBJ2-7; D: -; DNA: TGTGCCAGCTCACCACGTCCGGCCTACGAGCAGTACTTC; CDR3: CASSPRPAYEQYF
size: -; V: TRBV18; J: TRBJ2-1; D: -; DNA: TGTGCCAGCTCACCATCTGTTGAGAATGAGCAGTTCTTC; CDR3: CASSPSVENEQFF
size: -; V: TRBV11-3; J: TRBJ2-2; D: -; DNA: TGTGCCAGCAGCTTAGACGCGGGGACCGGGGAGCTGTTTTTT; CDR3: CASSLDAGTGELFF
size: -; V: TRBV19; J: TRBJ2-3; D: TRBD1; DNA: TGTGCCAGTAGTATGAGGACAGGGTTTATTGCAGATACGCAGTATTTT; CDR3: CASSMRTGFIADTQYF
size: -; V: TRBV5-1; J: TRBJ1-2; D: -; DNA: TGCGCCAGCAGCCCCAGGGACTACACTAACTATGGCTACACCTTC; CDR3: CASSPRDYTNYGYTF
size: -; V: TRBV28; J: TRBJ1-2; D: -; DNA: TGTGCCAGCAGGTGGGGTTTAAGTAAATATGGCTACACCTTC; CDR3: CASRWGLSKYGYTF
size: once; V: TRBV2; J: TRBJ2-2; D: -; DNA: TGTGCCAGCAGTGAAATTTCTCCCGGGGAGCTGTTTTTT; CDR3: CASSEISPGELFF
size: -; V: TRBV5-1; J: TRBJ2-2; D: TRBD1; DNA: TGCGCCAGCAGCTTGGAGACAGGGATCGGGGAGCTGTTTTTT; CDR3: CASSLETGIGELFF
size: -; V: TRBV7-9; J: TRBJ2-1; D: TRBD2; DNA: TGTGCCAGCAGCCGGACTAGCGGGGGTACGAGCTCCTACAATGAGCAGTTCTTC; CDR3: CASSRTSGGTSSYNEQFF
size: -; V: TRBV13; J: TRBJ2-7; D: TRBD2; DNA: TGTGCCAGCAGCCCGACTAGCGGGTACTACGAGCAGTACTTC; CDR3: CASSPTSGYYEQYF
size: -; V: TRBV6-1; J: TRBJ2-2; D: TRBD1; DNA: TGTGCCAGCAGGTTGGACAGGATCAAGCTGTTTTTT; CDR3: CASRLDRIKLFF
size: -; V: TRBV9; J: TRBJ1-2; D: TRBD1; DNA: TGTGCCAGCAGCGTAGCTACGGAGACGACAGGGATTTCGTGGGGCTACACCTTC; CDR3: CASSVATETTGISWGYTF
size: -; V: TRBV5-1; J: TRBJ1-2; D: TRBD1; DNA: TGCGCCAGCAGCCCCGGACAGGGGGTAGGGGTTAACTATGGCTACACCTTC; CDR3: CASSPGQGVGVNYGYTF
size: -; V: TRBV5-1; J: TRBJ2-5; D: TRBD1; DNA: TGCGCCAGCATCCGCGAGCCGTCGACAGGGGGCTTAGAGACCCAGTACTTC; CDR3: CASIREPSTGGLETQYF
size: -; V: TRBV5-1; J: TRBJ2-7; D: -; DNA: TGCGCCAGCAGCTTCAGGACAGACTACGAGCAGTACTTC; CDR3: CASSFRTDYEQYF
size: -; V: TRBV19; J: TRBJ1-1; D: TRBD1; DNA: TGTGCCAGTAGTATCGCGGCAGGGGGCCGAACGAACACTGAAGCTTTCTTT; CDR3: CASSIAAGGRTNTEAFF
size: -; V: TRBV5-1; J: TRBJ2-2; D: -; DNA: TGCGCCAGCAGCGTCGACCGGGCCGGGGAGCTGTTTTTT; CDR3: CASSVDRAGELFF
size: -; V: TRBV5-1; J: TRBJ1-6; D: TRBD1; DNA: TGCGCCAGCAGCTTGAGGCCTAATACGGGACAGGAAGGTTCACCCCTCCACTTT; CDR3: CASSLRPNTGQEGSPLHF
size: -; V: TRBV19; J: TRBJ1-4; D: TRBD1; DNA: TGTGCCAGTAGTCCCCGACAGGGGGCCGGCGCAACTAATGAAAAACTGTTTTTT; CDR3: CASSPRQGAGATNEKLFF
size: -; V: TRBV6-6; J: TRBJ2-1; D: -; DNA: TGTGCCAGCAGTTCTAACGGGCGTCCTTATGAGCAGTTCTTC; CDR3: CASSSNGRPYEQFF
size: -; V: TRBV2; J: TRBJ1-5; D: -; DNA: TGTGCCAGCAGTGGAGGTTTGGGTCAGCCCCAGCATTTT; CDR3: CASSGGLGQPQHF
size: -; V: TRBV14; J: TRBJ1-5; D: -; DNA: TGTGCCAGCAGCCATTCGAGAGACCAGCCCCAGCATTTT; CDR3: CASSHSRDQPQHF
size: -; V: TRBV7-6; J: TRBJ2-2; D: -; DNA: TGTGCCAGCAGCCAGAGGGGTTCGGGCACCGGGGAGCTGTTTTTT; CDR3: CASSQRGSGTGELFF
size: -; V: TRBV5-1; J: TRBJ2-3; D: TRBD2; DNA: TGCGCCAGCAGCGATGGGACTAGCGGGGGCTGGGGAGATACGCAGTATTTT; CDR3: CASSDGTSGGWGDTQYF
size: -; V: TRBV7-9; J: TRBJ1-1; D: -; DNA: TGTGCCAGCAGCCCTCCGATAGGGAATGAAGCTTTCTTT; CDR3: CASSPPIGNEAFF
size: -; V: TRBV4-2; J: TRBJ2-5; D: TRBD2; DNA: TGTGCCAGCAGCCAGGGACTAGCGGAAGAGACCCAGTACTTC; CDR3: CASSQGLAEETQYF
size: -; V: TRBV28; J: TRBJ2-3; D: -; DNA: TGTGCCAGCAGTTTAGAGGGATTGAGCCTCTATACGCAGTATTTT; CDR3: CASSLEGLSLYTQYF
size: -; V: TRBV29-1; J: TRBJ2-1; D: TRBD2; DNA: TGCAGCGTTGTGGCGGGGGGCCGGGAGCAGTTCTTC; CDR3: CSVVAGGREQFF
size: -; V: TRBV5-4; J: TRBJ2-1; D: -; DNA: TGTGCCAGCAGCCCGGGAGGGGACAGCTCCTACAATGAGCAGTTCTTC; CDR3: CASSPGGDSSYNEQFF